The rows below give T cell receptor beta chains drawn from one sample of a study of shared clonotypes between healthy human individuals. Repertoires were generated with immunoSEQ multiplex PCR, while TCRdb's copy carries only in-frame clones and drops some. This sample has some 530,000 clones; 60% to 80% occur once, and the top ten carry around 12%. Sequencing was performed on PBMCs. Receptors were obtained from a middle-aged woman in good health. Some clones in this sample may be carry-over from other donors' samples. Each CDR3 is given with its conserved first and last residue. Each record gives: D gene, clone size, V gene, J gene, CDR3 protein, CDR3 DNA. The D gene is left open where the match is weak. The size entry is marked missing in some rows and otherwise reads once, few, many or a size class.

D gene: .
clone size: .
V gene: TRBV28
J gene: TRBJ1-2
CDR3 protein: CASSQVGANYGYTF
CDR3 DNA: TGTGCCAGCAGTCAGGTGGGCGCTAACTATGGCTACACCTTC

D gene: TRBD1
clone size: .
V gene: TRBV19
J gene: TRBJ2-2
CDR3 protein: CASSRSTGGAGTGELFF
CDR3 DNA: TGTGCCAGTAGTAGATCGACAGGGGGCGCCGGCACCGGGGAGCTGTTTTTT

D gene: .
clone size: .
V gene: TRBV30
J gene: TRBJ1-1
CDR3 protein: CAWSVLGGAEAFF
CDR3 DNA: TGTGCCTGGAGTGTATTGGGAGGGGCTGAAGCTTTCTTT

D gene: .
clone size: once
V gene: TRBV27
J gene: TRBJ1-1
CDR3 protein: CASSHSRTAEAFF
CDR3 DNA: TGTGCCAGCAGTCACAGTCGGACCGCTGAAGCTTTCTTT

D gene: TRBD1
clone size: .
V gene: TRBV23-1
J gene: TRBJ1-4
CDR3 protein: CASSHSMGDRAPATNEKLFF
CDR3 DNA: TGCGCCAGCAGTCACTCAATGGGGGACAGGGCACCTGCAACTAATGAAAAACTGTTTTTT

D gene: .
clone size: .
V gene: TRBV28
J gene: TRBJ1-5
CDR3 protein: CASSPLTGQAFLPQHF
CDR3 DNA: TGTGCCAGCAGTCCTTTGACTGGTCAGGCCTTTTTGCCCCAGCATTTT

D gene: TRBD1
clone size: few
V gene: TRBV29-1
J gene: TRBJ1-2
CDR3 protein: CSVSPGTGAYGYTF
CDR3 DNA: TGCAGCGTTTCACCCGGGACAGGGGCCTATGGCTACACCTTC

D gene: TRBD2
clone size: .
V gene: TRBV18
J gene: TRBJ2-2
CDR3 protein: CASSPPTSGRMAGELFF
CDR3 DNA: TGTGCCAGCTCACCCCCGACTAGCGGGAGAATGGCCGGGGAGCTGTTTTTT

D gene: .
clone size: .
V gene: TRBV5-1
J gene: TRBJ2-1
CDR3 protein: CASSLRPGNEQFF
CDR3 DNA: TGCGCCAGCAGCCTTCGCCCGGGCAATGAGCAGTTCTTC

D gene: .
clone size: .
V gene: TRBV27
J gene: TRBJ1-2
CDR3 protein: CASSFSPDYGYTF
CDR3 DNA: TGTGCCAGCAGTTTTTCCCCCGACTATGGCTACACCTTC

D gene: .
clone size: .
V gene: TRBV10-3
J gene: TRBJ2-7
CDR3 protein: CAISERGNSLMEQYF
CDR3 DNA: TGTGCCATCAGTGAGCGGGGCAACTCCCTTATGGAGCAGTACTTC

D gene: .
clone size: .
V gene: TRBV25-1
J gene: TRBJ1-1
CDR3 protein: CASSDDRPNTEAFF
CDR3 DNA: TGTGCCAGCAGTGACGACAGACCGAACACTGAAGCTTTCTTT

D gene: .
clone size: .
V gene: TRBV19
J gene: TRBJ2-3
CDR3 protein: CASSIERTDTQYF
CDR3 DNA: TGTGCCAGTAGTATAGAACGCACAGATACGCAGTATTTT

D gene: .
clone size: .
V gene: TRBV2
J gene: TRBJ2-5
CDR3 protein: CASSPVLTQYF
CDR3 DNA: TGTGCCAGCAGCCCCGTCCTGACCCAGTACTTC

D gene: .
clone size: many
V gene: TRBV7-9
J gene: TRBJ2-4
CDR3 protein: CASSLTAAKNIQYF
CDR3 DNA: TGTGCCAGCAGCTTAACGGCGGCCAAAAACATTCAGTACTTC

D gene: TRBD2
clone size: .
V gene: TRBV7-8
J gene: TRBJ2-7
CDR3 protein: CASSLRDLLAGVYEQYF
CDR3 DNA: TGTGCCAGCAGCTTAAGGGATTTGCTAGCGGGAGTTTACGAGCAGTACTTC

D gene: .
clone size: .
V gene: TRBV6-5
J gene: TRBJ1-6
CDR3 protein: CGSGGDNSPLHF
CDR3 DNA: TGTGGCTCAGGTGGGGATAATTCACCCCTCCACTTT

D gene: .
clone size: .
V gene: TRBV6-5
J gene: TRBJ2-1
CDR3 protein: CASGPRGSIWNEQFF
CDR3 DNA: TGTGCCAGCGGGCCCCGGGGTAGTATCTGGAATGAGCAGTTCTTC

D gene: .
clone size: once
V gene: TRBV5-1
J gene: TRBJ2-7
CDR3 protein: CASSLGSGRPEQYF
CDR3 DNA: TGCGCCAGCAGCTTGGGGTCGGGGCGTCCCGAGCAGTACTTC

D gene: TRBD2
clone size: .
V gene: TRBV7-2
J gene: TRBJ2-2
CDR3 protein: CASSYGLAGVSGELFF
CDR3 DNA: TGTGCCAGCAGCTACGGACTAGCGGGAGTTTCCGGGGAGCTGTTTTTT

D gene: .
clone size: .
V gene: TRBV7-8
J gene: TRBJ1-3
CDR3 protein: CASSLGGPRSGNTIYF
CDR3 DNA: TGTGCCAGCAGCTTAGGGGGGCCCCGCTCTGGAAACACCATATATTTT

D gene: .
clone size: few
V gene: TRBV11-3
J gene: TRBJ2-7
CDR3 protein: CASSLGRGYEQYF
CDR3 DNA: TGTGCCAGCAGCTTGGGGCGGGGCTACGAGCAGTACTTC

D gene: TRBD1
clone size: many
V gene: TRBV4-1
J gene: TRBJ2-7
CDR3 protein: CASSFGTGGYEQYF
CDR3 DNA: TGCGCCAGCAGCTTCGGGACAGGGGGATACGAGCAGTACTTC

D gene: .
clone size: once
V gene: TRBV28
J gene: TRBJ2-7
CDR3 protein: CASSLSPGSAYEQYF
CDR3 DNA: TGTGCCAGCAGTTTATCCCCAGGCAGTGCCTACGAGCAGTACTTC